This T cell receptor beta chain was captured by sequencing in a study of molecular identifiers for immune sequencing clone quantification. TCRdb recomputed calls from the PCR reads with MiXCR, one row per CDR3 protein. Among tens of thousands of distinct CDR3 sequences listed, 15% to 20% were seen once. CDR1 and CDR2 from the germline V gene are GTSNPN and SVGIG (reference sequence). The length of the CDR3 is 15 residues. V shed 3 bases, J shed 6 bases, and the junction held 4 bases outside the gene matches. Sorting captured naive CD8 T cells as CD8+CD4-CCR7+CD45RA+. This clonotype was detected ten times or more.

The sequence was obtained from a human donor in good health. Some libraries in this study had Jurkat cell RNA spiked in. Input material: naive CD8+ T cells from blood, with Jurkat cell RNA spiked in. Sample subset: FACS-sorted CD8+CD4-CCR7+CD45RA+ naive T cells. V gene TRBV30 combines with J gene TRBJ2-1; 14 bases align to TRBD2. CDR3 nucleotides: TGTGCCTGGAGCCTCGGACTAGCGGGAGGCAATGAGCAGTTCTTC. It translates to CAWSLGLAGGNEQFF.